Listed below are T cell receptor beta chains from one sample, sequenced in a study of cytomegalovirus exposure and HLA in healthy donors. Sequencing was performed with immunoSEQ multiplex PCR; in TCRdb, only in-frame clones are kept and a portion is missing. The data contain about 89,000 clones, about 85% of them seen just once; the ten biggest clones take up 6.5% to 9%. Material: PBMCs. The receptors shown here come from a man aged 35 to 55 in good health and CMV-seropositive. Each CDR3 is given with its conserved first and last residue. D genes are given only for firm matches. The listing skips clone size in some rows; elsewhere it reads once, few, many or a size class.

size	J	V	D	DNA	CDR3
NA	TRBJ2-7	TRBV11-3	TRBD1	TGTGCCAGCAGCCCCGAGGGGGCTTTGTCCTACGAGCAGTACTTC	CASSPEGALSYEQYF
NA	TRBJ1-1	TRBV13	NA	TGTGCCAGCAGCTTAGAGGCGCGGGAAGAAGCTTTCTTT	CASSLEAREEAFF
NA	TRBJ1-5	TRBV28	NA	TGTGCCAGCAGCCAGAGGGTGTTCTTTCAGCCCCAGCATTTT	CASSQRVFFQPQHF
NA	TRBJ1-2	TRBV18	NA	TGTGCCAGCTCCCCCAAGGAGGGCAGTGGCTACACCTTC	CASSPKEGSGYTF
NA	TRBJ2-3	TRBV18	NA	TGTGCCAGCTCCCCACGATCGGTGAGACTTGAAAACATCAAGCCGGATACGCAGTATTTT	CASSPRSVRLENIKPDTQYF
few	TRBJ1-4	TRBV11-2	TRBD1	TGTGCCAGCAGCTTAGCGAGGACAGGGGATTTGAAACTGTTTTTT	CASSLARTGDLKLFF
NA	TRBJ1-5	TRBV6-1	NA	TGTGCCAACCGACTCCGACGGGGGCAGCCCCAGCATTTT	CANRLRRGQPQHF
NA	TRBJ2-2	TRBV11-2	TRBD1	TGTGCCAGCAGCTTAACCCCGGACAGGGTAATATCGGGGGAGCTGTTTTTT	CASSLTPDRVISGELFF
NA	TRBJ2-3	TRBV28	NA	TGTGCCAGCAGTTTAAGGTCGAGGTTCACAGATACGCAGTATTTT	CASSLRSRFTDTQYF
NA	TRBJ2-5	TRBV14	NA	TGTGCCAGCAGTTTGCAGCGTATCCAAGAGACCCAGTACTTC	CASSLQRIQETQYF
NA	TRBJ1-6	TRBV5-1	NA	TGCGCCAGCAGCTTGGAAGGCAGGGCGAGTTCACCCCTCCACTTT	CASSLEGRASSPLHF
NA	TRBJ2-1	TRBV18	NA	TGTGCCAGCTCACCACTCGGCGGGCCCAGTCGTACTGAGCAGTTCTTC	CASSPLGGPSRTEQFF
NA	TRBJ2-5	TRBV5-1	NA	TGCGCCAGCAGCGCCACAGGGAATGGAGAGACCCAGTACTTC	CASSATGNGETQYF
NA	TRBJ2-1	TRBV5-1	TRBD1	TGCGCCAGCAGCCCGGACAGGGGTCTTTCCTACAATGAGCAGTTCTTC	CASSPDRGLSYNEQFF
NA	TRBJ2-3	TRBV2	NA	TGTGCCACCTCCTGGAGTCCACTTAACACAGATACGCAGTATTTT	CATSWSPLNTDTQYF
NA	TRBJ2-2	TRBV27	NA	TGTGCCAGCAGTTATAGCAGGACAAAGAAAAACACCGGGGAGCTGTTTTTT	CASSYSRTKKNTGELFF
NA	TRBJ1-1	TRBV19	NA	TGTGCCAGTACCGACTGGGGGGTGAACACTGAAGCTTTCTTT	CASTDWGVNTEAFF
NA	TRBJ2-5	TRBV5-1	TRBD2	TGCGCCAGCAGCGAGGCTAGCGGGAGTCGAGAGACCCAGTACTTC	CASSEASGSRETQYF
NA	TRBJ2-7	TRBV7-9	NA	TGTGCCAGCAGCTTTCCTCCTACAGGGATTTTCTACGAGCAGTACTTC	CASSFPPTGIFYEQYF
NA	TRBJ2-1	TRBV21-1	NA	TGTGCCAGCAGCAAAGGAGTAGGGCAACTAGCGAGGTTTACGATTTTGAATGAGCAGTTCTTC	CASSKGVGQLARFTILNEQFF
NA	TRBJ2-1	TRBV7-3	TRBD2	TGTGCCAGCAGCTTTAGCGGGAGGAGCAATGAGCAGTTCTTC	CASSFSGRSNEQFF
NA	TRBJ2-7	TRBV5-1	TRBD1	TGCGCCAGCAGCCCGACAGGGGGCTCCTACGAGCAGTACTTC	CASSPTGGSYEQYF
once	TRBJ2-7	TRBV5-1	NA	TGCGCCAGCAGCTCGGGGACTCCTTCCTACGAGCAGTACTTC	CASSSGTPSYEQYF
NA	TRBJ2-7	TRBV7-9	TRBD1	TGTGCCAGCACCGTAAGACAGGGGGCTTTGCAGTACTTC	CASTVRQGALQYF
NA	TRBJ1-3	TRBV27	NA	TGTGCCAGCAGTTTACACGCGGGCTCTGGAAACACCATATATTTT	CASSLHAGSGNTIYF
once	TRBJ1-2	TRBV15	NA	TGTGCCACCAGCAGAGTCCGCGGGTCTAACTATGGCTACACCTTC	CATSRVRGSNYGYTF
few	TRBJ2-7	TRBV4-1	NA	TGCGCCAGCAGCCAACTTCCCATGACAGTTCTCAACGAGCAGTACTTC	CASSQLPMTVLNEQYF
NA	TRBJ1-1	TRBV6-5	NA	TGTGCCAGCAGTGTGGGGACATCTCAAGCTTTCTTT	CASSVGTSQAFF
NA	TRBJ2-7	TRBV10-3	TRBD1	TGTGCCATCAGTACGGGACAGGGGACCTACGAGCAGTACTTC	CAISTGQGTYEQYF
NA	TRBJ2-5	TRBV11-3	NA	TGTGCCAGCAGCCCTGGACAAGAAGAGGCCCAGTACTTC	CASSPGQEEAQYF
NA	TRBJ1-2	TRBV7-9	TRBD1	TGTGCCAGCAGCCTCCCGACAGGGGGCATAAATGGCTACACCTTC	CASSLPTGGINGYTF
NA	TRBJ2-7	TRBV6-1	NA	TGTGCCAGCAATTTGGGGGGTGCGACCTACGAGCAGTACTTC	CASNLGGATYEQYF
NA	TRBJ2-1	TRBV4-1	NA	TGCGCCAGCAGCCACAGCCGGGATCAGAAGTTCTTC	CASSHSRDQKFF
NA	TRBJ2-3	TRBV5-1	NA	TGCGCCAGCAGCTTCACCAGGGCAGGGGGCACAGATACGCAGTATTTT	CASSFTRAGGTDTQYF
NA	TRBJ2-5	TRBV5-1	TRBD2	TGCGCCAGCAGCTTCGCTAGCGGGAGTTTCCAAGAGACCCAGTACTTC	CASSFASGSFQETQYF
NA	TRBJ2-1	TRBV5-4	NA	TGTGCCAGCAGCTTGAATCCCAGCGAAGCCTACAATGAGCAGTTCTTC	CASSLNPSEAYNEQFF
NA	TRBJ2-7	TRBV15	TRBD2	TGTGCCACCAGCAGAGAGGGACTAGCCATCCTGGGGGAGCAGTACTTC	CATSREGLAILGEQYF
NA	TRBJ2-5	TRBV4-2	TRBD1	TGTGCCAGTAGCCAAAGGGGGCCCCAAGAGACCCAGTACTTC	CASSQRGPQETQYF
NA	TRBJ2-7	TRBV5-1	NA	TGCGCCAGCAGCTTGAATCAGGGTCCCGAGCAGTACTTC	CASSLNQGPEQYF
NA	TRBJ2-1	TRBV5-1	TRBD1	TGCGCCAGCAGCGATGTAGGGGACAGGGAAAATGAGCAGTTCTTC	CASSDVGDRENEQFF
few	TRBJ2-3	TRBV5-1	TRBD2	TGCGCCAGCAGCTTCACTAGCGGGAGCTCAGATACGCAGTATTTT	CASSFTSGSSDTQYF